This T cell receptor (beta chain) came from a study of T cell responses to AZD1222 COVID-19 vaccine. Sequencing used immunoSEQ multiplex PCR; TCRdb keeps in-frame clones, though not all of them. The table lists roughly 150,000 clones, 85% to 90% of them singletons. On this clone: Its antigen is not identified.

Study conclusions and caveats: In a largely white British group with more females than males, clonal diversity was possibly underestimated.

Trimming removed 6 bases from V and 2 bases from J; junction bases left unmatched: 9. This CDR3 region has 15 residues. Germline values: CDR1 MRHNA, CDR2 SNTAGT. This sequence originates from an adult who received the AZD1222 COVID-19 vaccine. The sequences come from peripheral blood, collected 28 days after the second AZD1222 dose. The chain joins TRBV6-4 to TRBJ1-2, with TRBD1 matching over 7 bases. Here the CDR3 reads CASRHRQGINYGYTF. The CDR3 coding sequence is TGTGCCAGCAGACATAGACAGGGAATAAACTATGGCTACACCTTC.